This is a list of T cell receptor beta chains from one sample in a study of human T cells and chemical hapten exposure. TCRdb redid the calling of the 5' RACE reads with MiXCR, one entry per CDR3 protein. This table holds tens of thousands of distinct CDR3 sequences, around 15% found once. Receptors originate from a female donor in good health. CDR3s include the opening cysteine and the closing phenylalanine or tryptophan. The D gene is left open where the match is weak. Some rows have no size entry. The others give once, few or many, or a class for an expanded clone.

CDR3: CASSFNSQMELFF
DNA: TGTGCCAGCAGTTTCAACTCCCAGATGGAGCTGTTTTTT
D: .
J: TRBJ2-2
V: TRBV27
size: few

CDR3: CASSLGQASGNTIYF
DNA: TGCGCCAGCAGCTTGGGGCAAGCCTCTGGAAACACCATATATTTT
D: .
J: TRBJ1-3
V: TRBV5-1
size: many

CDR3: CASSLSVGAGTGPGELFF
DNA: TGTGCCAGCAGCCTCAGCGTAGGAGCGGGGACGGGTCCCGGGGAGCTGTTTTTT
D: TRBD2
J: TRBJ2-2
V: TRBV5-6
size: .

CDR3: CASSSPDRGVRGYTF
DNA: TGTGCCAGCAGTTCCCCTGACAGGGGAGTACGCGGCTACACCTTC
D: TRBD1
J: TRBJ1-2
V: TRBV28
size: few

CDR3: CSVEGTSGGKDEQFF
DNA: TGCAGCGTTGAAGGGACTAGCGGGGGTAAGGATGAGCAGTTCTTC
D: TRBD2
J: TRBJ2-1
V: TRBV29-1
size: many

CDR3: CASSYPSVLTGQETQYF
DNA: TGTGCCAGCAGTTACCCCTCGGTCCTGACAGGCCAAGAGACCCAGTACTTC
D: .
J: TRBJ2-5
V: TRBV6-6
size: few

CDR3: CASSLGSSADNEQFF
DNA: TGCGCCAGCAGCTTGGGATCGAGTGCGGACAATGAGCAGTTCTTC
D: .
J: TRBJ2-1
V: TRBV5-1
size: few

CDR3: CASSLLPGVPYNEQFF
DNA: TGCGCCAGCAGCTTGTTGCCCGGGGTTCCCTACAATGAGCAGTTCTTC
D: .
J: TRBJ2-1
V: TRBV5-1
size: .

CDR3: CASSTGTSGDTQYF
DNA: TGTGCCAGCAGCACCGGGACTAGCGGAGATACGCAGTATTTT
D: TRBD2
J: TRBJ2-3
V: TRBV7-7
size: few

CDR3: CSASGQGYGNTIYF
DNA: TGCAGTGCCTCCGGACAGGGGTACGGAAACACCATATATTTT
D: TRBD1
J: TRBJ1-3
V: TRBV20-1
size: few

CDR3: CASSSLGLAGGPPLYYEQYF
DNA: TGTGCCAGCAGCTCCCTCGGACTAGCGGGAGGACCCCCTTTGTACTACGAGCAGTACTTC
D: TRBD2
J: TRBJ2-7
V: TRBV11-2
size: .

CDR3: CASSFATTSSGNTIYF
DNA: TGTGCCAGCAGTTTCGCGACTACTAGCTCTGGAAACACCATATATTTT
D: .
J: TRBJ1-3
V: TRBV28
size: .

CDR3: CASSLIPSDRGTGELFF
DNA: TGTGCCAGCAGCTTAATCCCCTCGGACAGGGGAACCGGGGAGCTGTTTTTT
D: TRBD1
J: TRBJ2-2
V: TRBV7-9
size: .